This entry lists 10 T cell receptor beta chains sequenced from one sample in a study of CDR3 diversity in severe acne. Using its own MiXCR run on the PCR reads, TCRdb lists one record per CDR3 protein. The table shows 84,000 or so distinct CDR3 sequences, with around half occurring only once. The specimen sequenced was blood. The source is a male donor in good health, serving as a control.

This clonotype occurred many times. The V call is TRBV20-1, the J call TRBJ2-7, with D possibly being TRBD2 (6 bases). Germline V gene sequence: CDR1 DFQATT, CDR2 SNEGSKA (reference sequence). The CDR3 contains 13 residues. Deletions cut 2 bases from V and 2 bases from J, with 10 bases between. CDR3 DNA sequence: TGCAGTGCTAGACAGGGCGGGACCTACGAGCAGTACTTC. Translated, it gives CSARQGGTYEQYF.

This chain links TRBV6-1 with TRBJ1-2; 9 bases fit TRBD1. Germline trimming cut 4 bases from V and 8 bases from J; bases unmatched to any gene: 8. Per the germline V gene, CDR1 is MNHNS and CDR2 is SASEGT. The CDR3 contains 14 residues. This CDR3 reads CASSAQQGASGYTF. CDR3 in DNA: TGTGCCAGCAGTGCCCAACAGGGGGCTTCGGGCTACACCTTC.

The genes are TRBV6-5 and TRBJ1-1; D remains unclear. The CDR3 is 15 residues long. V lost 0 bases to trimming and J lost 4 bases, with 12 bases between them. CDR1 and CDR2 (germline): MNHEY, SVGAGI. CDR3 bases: TGTGCCAGCAGTTACTCGAGAGGTGGGTCCACTGAAGCTTTCTTT. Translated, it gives CASSYSRGGSTEAFF.

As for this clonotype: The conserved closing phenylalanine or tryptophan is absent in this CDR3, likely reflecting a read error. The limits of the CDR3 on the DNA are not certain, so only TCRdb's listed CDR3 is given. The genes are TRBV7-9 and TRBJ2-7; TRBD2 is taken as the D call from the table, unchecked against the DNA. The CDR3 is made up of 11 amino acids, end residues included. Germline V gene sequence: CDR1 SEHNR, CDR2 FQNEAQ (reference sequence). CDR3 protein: CASSLRTSLDL.

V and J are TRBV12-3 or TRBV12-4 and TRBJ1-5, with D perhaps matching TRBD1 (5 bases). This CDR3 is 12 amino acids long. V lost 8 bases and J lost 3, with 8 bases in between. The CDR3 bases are TGTGCCAGCGGGGGACTCAATCAGCCCCAGCATTTT. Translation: CASGGLNQPQHF.

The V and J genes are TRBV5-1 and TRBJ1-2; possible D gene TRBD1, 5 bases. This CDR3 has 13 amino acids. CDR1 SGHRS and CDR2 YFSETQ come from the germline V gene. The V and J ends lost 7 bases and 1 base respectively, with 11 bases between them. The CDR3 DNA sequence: TGCGCCAGCTGCCACGACAGTAACTATGGCTACACCTTC. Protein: CASCHDSNYGYTF.

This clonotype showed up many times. CDR3 sequence (DNA): TGTGCCAGTAGTATACCCAGTGGCGGGGGTCAGTTCTTC. This sequence encodes CASSIPSGGGQFF. This chain joins TRBV19 and TRBJ2-1, with 7 bases fitting TRBD2. The CDR3 has 13 amino acids. Germline V CDR1 and CDR2: LNHDA, SQIVND (reference sequence). Germline trimming cut 2 bases from V and 13 bases from J; bases unmatched to any gene: 8.

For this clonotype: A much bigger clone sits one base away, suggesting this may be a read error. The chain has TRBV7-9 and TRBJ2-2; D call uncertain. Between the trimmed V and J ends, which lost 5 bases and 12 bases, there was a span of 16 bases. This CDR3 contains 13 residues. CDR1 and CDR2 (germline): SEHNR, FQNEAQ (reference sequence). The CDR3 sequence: CASSMVVMGKLFF. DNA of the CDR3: TGTGCCAGCAGCATGGTCGTTATGGGGAAGCTGTTTTTT.

CDR3 sequence (DNA): TGCAGAGGGACAGGGACCGGAGAGACCCAGTACTTC. This translates into CRGTGTGETQYF. The chain links TRBV20-1 to TRBJ2-5; 9 bases agree with TRBD1. Germline values: CDR1 DFQATT, CDR2 SNEGSKA (reference sequence). The CDR3 totals 12 residues.

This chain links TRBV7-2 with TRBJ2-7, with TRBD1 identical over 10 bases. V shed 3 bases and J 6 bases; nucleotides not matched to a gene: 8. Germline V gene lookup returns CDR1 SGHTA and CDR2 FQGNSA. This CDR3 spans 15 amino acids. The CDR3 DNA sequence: TGTGCCAGCAGCTTTCAGGCCGGGACAGGGGTCGAGCAGTACTTC. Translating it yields CASSFQAGTGVEQYF. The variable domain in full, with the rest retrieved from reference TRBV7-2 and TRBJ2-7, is GAGVSQSPSNKVTEKGKDVELRCDPISGHTALYWYRQSLGQGLEFLIYFQGNSAPDKSGLPSDRFSAERTGGSVSTLTIQRTQQEDSAVYLCASSFQAGTGVEQYFGPGTRLTVT.